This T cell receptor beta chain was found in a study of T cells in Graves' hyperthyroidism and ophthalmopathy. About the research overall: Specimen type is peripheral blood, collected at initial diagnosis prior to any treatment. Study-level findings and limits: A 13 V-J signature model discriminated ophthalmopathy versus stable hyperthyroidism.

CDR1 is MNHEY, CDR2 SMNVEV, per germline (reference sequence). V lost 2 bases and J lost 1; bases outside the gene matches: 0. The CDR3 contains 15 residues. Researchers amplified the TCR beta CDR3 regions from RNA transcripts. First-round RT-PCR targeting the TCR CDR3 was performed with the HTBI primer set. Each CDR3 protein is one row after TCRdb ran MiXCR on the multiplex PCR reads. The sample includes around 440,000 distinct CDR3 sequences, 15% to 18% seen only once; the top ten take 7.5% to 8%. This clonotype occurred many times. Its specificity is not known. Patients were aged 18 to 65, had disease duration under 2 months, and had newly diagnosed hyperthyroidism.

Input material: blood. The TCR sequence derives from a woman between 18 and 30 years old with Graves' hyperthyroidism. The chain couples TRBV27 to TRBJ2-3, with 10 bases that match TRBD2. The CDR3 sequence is CASSLSGGGTDTQYF. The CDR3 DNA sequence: TGTGCCAGCAGTTTAAGCGGGGGGGGCACAGATACGCAGTATTTT.